The 5 T cell receptor beta chains below all came from one sample that was sequenced in a study of blood T cell repertoires in COVID-19. Sequencing was performed with immunoSEQ multiplex PCR; in TCRdb, only in-frame clones are kept and a portion is missing. The sample records 300,000 to 450,000 clones, about 85% being singletons. Sequencing was performed on peripheral blood. The source of these receptors is a woman aged 18 to 35 with acute or convalescent COVID-19.

The chain couples TRBV19 to TRBJ1-3; TRBD1 is a possible D gene (6 bases). The CDR3 runs 17 residues. With 6 bases removed from V and 4 bases from J, the gap between germline ends came to 22 bases. Looked up from germline, CDR1 is LNHDA and CDR2 is SQIVND (reference sequence). CDR3 amino acids: CASSPREGRGQGNTIYF. CDR3 bases: TGTGCCAGTAGCCCTAGAGAGGGCAGGGGCCAGGGAAACACCATATATTTT.

This chain joins TRBV21-1 and TRBJ1-1; the D segment call TRBD1 is taken from the table without a DNA check. TRBV21-1 is annotated as a pseudogene. This CDR3 is built from 13 residues. The CDR3 DNA reads as TGTGCCAGCAGCCAAACAGGGAACACTGAAGCTTTCTTT. Protein sequence: CASSQTGNTEAFF.

V and J are TRBV5-1 and TRBJ2-7, with D possibly matching TRBD1 (6 bases). The V gene lost 2 bases and the J gene lost 0 bases, with 9 bases spanning the gap. Germline-derived CDR1 and CDR2 are SGHRS and YFSETQ. CDR3 length: 14 amino acids. This CDR3 is CASSFMDSSYEQYF. As DNA, the CDR3 is TGCGCCAGCAGCTTCATGGACAGCTCCTACGAGCAGTACTTC.

The V call is TRBV5-7, the J call TRBJ1-1; 8 bases line up with TRBD1. TRBV5-7 falls under the ORF class, with uncertain function. The junction had 12 bases not matched to a gene; V was cut back by 5 bases and J by 3 bases. The CDR3 totals 16 residues. The CDR3 nucleotides are TGTGCCAGCAGACTTTTCGGACAGGGTCTCGACACTGAAGCTTTCTTT. It translates to CASRLFGQGLDTEAFF.

V usage is TRBV6-5 and J usage is TRBJ2-1, with 7 bases aligning to TRBD1. There are 15 residues in the CDR3. V dropped 6 bases and J dropped 2; count of bases not matched to a gene: 7. Germline CDR1 and CDR2: MNHEY and SVGAGI. CDR3 sequence reads: CASRRGQPPYNEQFF. The CDR3 bases are TGTGCCAGCAGAAGGGGACAGCCCCCCTACAATGAGCAGTTCTTC.